The rows below give T cell receptor beta chains drawn from one sample of a study of blood T cell repertoires in COVID-19. Repertoires were generated with immunoSEQ multiplex PCR, while TCRdb's copy carries only in-frame clones and drops some. The sample yields roughly 230,000 clones, 75% to 85% seen once. Sequences were obtained from peripheral blood. The receptors were sampled from a woman between 50 and 59 years old with acute or convalescent COVID-19. CDR3s include the opening cysteine and the closing phenylalanine or tryptophan. A D gene is named only where the DNA matches it firmly.

- | TRBJ2-7 | 17 | TRBV28 | CASSPKPGHHGSYEQYF
- | TRBJ1-6 | 11 | TRBV30 | CAWSRDSPLHF
- | TRBJ1-2 | 13 | TRBV7-9 | CASSSYRDYGYTF
TRBD1 | TRBJ2-7 | 14 | TRBV7-2 | CASSAGTGGYEQYF
- | TRBJ2-3 | 15 | TRBV5-1 | CASSPGGPDTDTQYF
- | TRBJ2-1 | 14 | TRBV7-2 | CASSFRGTGGEQFF
- | TRBJ1-5 | 16 | TRBV19 | CASSMAFRGDNQPQHF
- | TRBJ1-2 | 13 | TRBV28 | CASSLIRGPGYTF
- | TRBJ1-3 | 15 | TRBV3-1/TRBV3-2 | CASSQDRVSGNTIYF
- | TRBJ1-5 | 15 | TRBV19 | CASSIPGEGVVPQHF
TRBD2 | TRBJ2-7 | 16 | TRBV15 | CATSRGGGGGSYEQYF
- | TRBJ2-3 | 16 | TRBV5-1 | CASSPAWVSGTDTQYF
TRBD2 | TRBJ2-1 | 16 | TRBV7-2 | CASSLEAGGAGGEQFF
- | TRBJ1-2 | 14 | TRBV28 | CASSSDSRAYGYTF
- | TRBJ2-7 | 15 | TRBV9 | CASSPSLGLGNEQYF
TRBD2 | TRBJ2-1 | 14 | TRBV7-2 | CASIITGGRNEQFF
- | TRBJ2-7 | 12 | TRBV7-9 | CASSRDGYEQYF
- | TRBJ1-4 | 12 | TRBV12-3/TRBV12-4 | CATNGVLEKLFF
TRBD2 | TRBJ2-1 | 16 | TRBV19 | CASSLGLAGSYNEQFF
- | TRBJ2-7 | 11 | TRBV2 | CASSYPGEQYF
- | TRBJ2-7 | 13 | TRBV6-5 | CATHPGGLHEQYF
- | TRBJ2-3 | 16 | TRBV7-9 | CASSLIGGSDTDTQYF
TRBD1 | TRBJ1-2 | 16 | TRBV5-1 | CASSQGTTGINYGYTF
- | TRBJ1-2 | 13 | TRBV4-1 | CASSQDGLYGYTF
- | TRBJ2-3 | 17 | TRBV15 | CATSSPWGLSSTDTQYF
TRBD1 | TRBJ2-7 | 15 | TRBV5-6 | CASSLGQGNPYEQYF
- | TRBJ1-5 | 13 | TRBV28 | CASRQGSNQPQHF
- | TRBJ2-7 | 14 | TRBV7-2 | CASSRVGGSYEQYF
- | TRBJ1-4 | 15 | TRBV3-1/TRBV3-2 | CASSQLSGVGEKLFF
- | TRBJ2-7 | 17 | TRBV6-1 | CASSGGLQGLTLYEQYF
- | TRBJ1-3 | 13 | TRBV7-2 | CASSSPRVNTIYF
TRBD2 | TRBJ2-5 | 16 | TRBV7-7 | CASSSGTSDSQETQYF
- | TRBJ2-4 | 13 | TRBV7-2 | CASSLGAKNIQYF
- | TRBJ1-6 | 13 | TRBV7-9 | CASSLGAGSPLHF
- | TRBJ1-2 | 15 | TRBV7-3 | CASSSRPGDSYGYTF
TRBD2 | TRBJ2-7 | 17 | TRBV4-3 | CASSKGLAGGRAYEQYF
- | TRBJ2-5 | 16 | TRBV28 | CASSSPLGALRETQYF
- | TRBJ2-7 | 12 | TRBV7-6 | CASSHYGYEQYF
- | TRBJ1-2 | 14 | TRBV28 | CASRRTPANYGYTF
- | TRBJ2-5 | 13 | TRBV12-3/TRBV12-4 | CASSLLQGETQYF
TRBD1 | TRBJ1-1 | 14 | TRBV5-1 | CASSSNQGAGEAFF
- | TRBJ1-1 | 15 | TRBV9 | CASSVSSLGQGEAFF
TRBD1 | TRBJ2-5 | 16 | TRBV24-1 | CATSDLPGQGQETQYF
TRBD2 | TRBJ2-5 | 16 | TRBV6-6 | CASSYSLLAGLETQYF
- | TRBJ1-1 | 13 | TRBV28 | CASEGLMNTEAFF
TRBD1 | TRBJ2-7 | 13 | TRBV6-2/TRBV6-3 | CASSYRTGYEQYF
TRBD2 | TRBJ2-7 | 17 | TRBV4-2 | CASSQGGSGRTPYEQYF
TRBD2 | TRBJ2-3 | 16 | TRBV7-3 | CASSKAGGPGTDTQYF
- | TRBJ2-5 | 14 | TRBV7-2 | CASSLGLRQETQYF
TRBD1 | TRBJ1-5 | 14 | TRBV28 | CASRATGGGQPQHF
TRBD2 | TRBJ2-1 | 16 | TRBV3-1/TRBV3-2 | CASLGTTSGRNNEQFF